This T cell receptor beta chain was captured by sequencing in a study of shared clonotypes between healthy human individuals. Turning to the study itself: CD4 naive cells filled three plates per donor, CD4 memory three, CD8 naive two and CD8 memory one.

Germline V gene sequence: CDR1 KGHSH, CDR2 LQKENI. V was trimmed by 3 bases and J by 0 bases, leaving 5 bases between them. This CDR3 has 13 amino acids. Evenly divided among several immunoSEQ plates was the genomic DNA of each subset. Replicate PCRs for sorted subsets used approximately 220 ng DNA; this equaled 25,000 to 30,000 T cell genomes. The repertoire was sequenced with immunoSEQ multiplex PCR; TCRdb's copy has only in-frame clones and lacks some. The sample records about 2.3 million clones, about nine tenths being singletons. A remark on this clone: The sample holds other DNA sequences that translate to the same CDR3.

The receptor was isolated from a man aged 18 to 30 in good health. Some clones in this sample may be carry-over from other donors' samples. Sequenced sample: naive CD4+ T cells from PBMCs. The subset denotes: CD45RA+ positively selected. The rearrangement links TRBV18 to TRBJ1-1; D is uncertain. The CDR3 region is CASSPDLNTEAFF. CDR3 DNA sequence: TGTGCCAGCTCACCCGACCTGAACACTGAAGCTTTCTTT. The full variable domain, rest sourced from reference TRBV18 and TRBJ1-1, is NAGVMQNPRHLVRRRGQEARLRCSPMKGHSHVYWYRQLPEEGLKFMVYLQKENIIDESGMPKERFSAEFPKEGPSILRIQQVVRGDSAAYFCASSPDLNTEAFFGQGTRLTVV.